This TCR beta chain is from a study of OX40 agonist ivuxolimab in advanced cancers. Notes on the study in general: Some patients without response likewise showed low normalized clonal expansion. In the 0.1-3.0 mg/kg groups, partial responders showed among the lowest expansion.

The CDR3 has 13 amino acids. Germline loops: CDR1 SNHLY, CDR2 FYNNEI. The V segment lost 7 bases and the J segment 6 bases; nucleotides outside the gene matches: 1. A word on this clone: Its antigen is as yet unknown.

Any history of autoimmune disease or systemic immunosuppression disqualified patients. Peripheral blood came from all dose cohorts at three timepoints. Sequencing was performed with immunoSEQ multiplex PCR; in TCRdb, only in-frame clones are kept and a portion is missing. The repertoire holds approximately 82,000 clones, with around 88% as singletons. The V gene is TRBV2, the J gene TRBJ2-4; 12 bases map to TRBD2. The source was CD4+ or CD8+ T cells sorted from blood, collected in a trial of the OX40 agonist ivuxolimab. This sequence originates from an adult with an advanced solid tumor such as melanoma, head and neck, liver or kidney cancer. The CDR3 loop reads CASTSGRVNIQYF. Here the CDR3 DNA reads TGTGCCAGCACTAGCGGGAGGGTAAACATTCAGTACTTC.